This entry lists 12 T cell receptor beta chains sequenced from one sample in a study of OX40 agonist ivuxolimab in advanced cancers. Some clones are missing from TCRdb's copy, which holds only in-frame ones; the method was immunoSEQ multiplex PCR. Of some 85,000 clones in the sample, approximately 90% are singletons; the top ten hold more than 0.25%. The sample was CD4+ or CD8+ T cells sorted from blood, taken in a trial of the OX40 agonist ivuxolimab. The receptors were gathered from an adult with an advanced solid tumor such as melanoma, head and neck, liver or kidney cancer.

The V gene is TRBV12-5, the J gene TRBJ1-6; a possible D gene is TRBD1 (6 bases). The CDR3 sequence is 14 residues long. CDR1 LGHNT and CDR2 FRNRAP come from the germline V gene. V was clipped by 1 base and J by 7 bases, with 8 bases between them. CDR3: CASGLGTENSPLHF. CDR3 nucleotide sequence: TGTGCTAGTGGTTTGGGGACAGAGAATTCACCCCTCCACTTT. Looking up the rest from reference TRBV12-5 and TRBJ1-6 gives the full variable domain: DARVTQTPRHKVTEMGQEVTMRCQPILGHNTVFWYRQTMMQGLELLAYFRNRAPLDDSGMPKDRFSAEMPDATLATLKIQPSEPRDSAVYFCASGLGTENSPLHFGNGTRLTVT.

V usage is TRBV5-6 and J usage is TRBJ1-2, with unresolved D. V lost 0 bases to trimming and J lost 0 bases, with 9 bases between them. The CDR3 extends over 15 amino acids. CDR1 and CDR2 from the germline V gene are SGHDT and YYEEEE. The CDR3 region is CASSLGGHANYGYTF. DNA of the CDR3: TGTGCCAGCAGCTTGGGAGGGCACGCTAACTATGGCTACACCTTC.

The V and J genes are TRBV6-6 and TRBJ2-7; 8 bases are shared with TRBD1. This CDR3 contains 15 residues. CDR1 and CDR2 from the germline V gene are MNHNY and SVGAGI (reference sequence). Trimming cost V 0 bases and J 5 bases; bases outside gene matches: 6. The CDR3 protein is CASSYSIVQGDEQYF. CDR3 in DNA: TGTGCCAGCAGTTACTCGATAGTACAGGGGGACGAGCAGTACTTC.

CDR3 region: CASGLTSDYNYEQYF. CDR3 nucleotides: TGTGCTAGTGGTTTGACCTCTGACTACAACTACGAGCAGTACTTC. V usage is TRBV12-5 and J usage is TRBJ2-7; a weak D match, TRBD2 (5 bases). Germline values: CDR1 LGHNT, CDR2 FRNRAP. The CDR3 covers 15 residues. V was trimmed by 2 bases and J by 3 bases, leaving 14 bases between them.

Turning to this clone: Other nucleotide sequences from this sample produce the same CDR3. This rearrangement joins TRBV5-1 to TRBJ2-2, with D maybe TRBD2 (6 bases). Between the trimmed V and J ends, which lost 6 bases and 0 bases, there was a span of 18 bases. The germline CDR1 and CDR2 sequences are SGHRS and YFSETQ. The CDR3 spans 17 residues. This chain's CDR3 is CASTSVLGGPNTGELFF. The CDR3 nucleotides read TGCGCCAGCACATCGGTATTGGGGGGTCCGAACACCGGGGAGCTGTTTTTT.

This clone was recorded once. The gene calls are TRBV2 and TRBJ1-2; D is uncertain. From germline, CDR1 is SNHLY and CDR2 FYNNEI. Trimming removed 1 base at V and 8 bases at J, with 17 bases between. This CDR3 is built from 15 residues. The CDR3 DNA sequence: TGTGCCAGCAGTGAAGAACGGCCTAGAGGCTACGGCTACACCTTC. Translated, it gives CASSEERPRGYGYTF.

The genes are TRBV5-4 and TRBJ1-1; the D gene is possibly TRBD1 (5 bases). Germline CDR1 is SGHNT and CDR2 is YYREEE (reference sequence). The CDR3 loop spans 14 amino acids. Trimming stripped 2 bases from V and 7 bases from J, with 15 bases between. The CDR3 sequence: CASSLWSGSDEAFF. DNA for the CDR3: TGTGCCAGCAGCTTATGGTCAGGGTCGGATGAAGCTTTCTTT.

This clone came up once. The J gene is TRBJ2-1, the V gene TRBV13, with unresolved D. V lost 2 bases to trimming and J lost 5 bases, with 13 bases between them. The CDR3 sequence is 15 residues long. CDR1 and CDR2 (germline): PRHDT, FYEKMQ (reference sequence). The DNA of the CDR3 is TGTGCCAGCAGCTTAAAACTCACCCTGAACAATGAGCAGTTCTTC. Translating it yields CASSLKLTLNNEQFF.

This chain joins TRBV6-1 and TRBJ1-5, with no clear D. The CDR3 spans 17 residues. The germline V and J ends were trimmed by 1 base and 3 bases, with 16 bases remaining between them. Germline assignment: CDR1 MNHNS and CDR2 SASEGT. The DNA of the CDR3 is TGTGCCAGCAGTGAAGTGGTCGGTGGGCCAGACAATCAGCCCCAGCATTTT. The encoded protein is CASSEVVGGPDNQPQHF.

The rearrangement uses TRBV12-5 and TRBJ1-5; TRBD1 is a possible D gene (5 bases). Trimming took 6 bases from V and 0 from J, leaving 18 bases between them. In germline, CDR1 is LGHNT, CDR2 FRNRAP. This CDR3 region has 17 residues. CDR3 nucleotide sequence: TGTGCTAGTGGGCCTCTGATCCTTGGGGCTAGCAATCAGCCCCAGCATTTT. Its protein product is CASGPLILGASNQPQHF.

J is TRBJ2-7 and V is TRBV7-2; 11 bases are shared with TRBD1. CDR3 length: 16 amino acids. In germline, CDR1 is SGHTA, CDR2 FQGNSA. Losses at the gene ends were 0 bases for V and 9 bases for J; bases not matched to a gene: 10. CDR3: CASSLALGTGGKGQYF. CDR3 sequence (DNA): TGTGCCAGCAGCTTAGCGTTGGGGACAGGGGGTAAAGGGCAGTACTTC.

The genes are TRBV5-4 and TRBJ1-2; 8 nucleotides agree with TRBD1. Germline V gives CDR1 SGHNT, CDR2 YYREEE (reference sequence). Trimming removed 5 bases from V and 8 bases from J; junction bases left unmatched: 11. The CDR3 extends over 14 amino acids. The chain's CDR3 is CASREDRELEGYTF. The CDR3 nucleotides read TGTGCCAGCAGGGAGGACAGGGAGTTAGAAGGCTACACCTTC.